The present T cell receptor beta chain was sequenced within a study of regulatory T cells in long-lasting Graves disease. Time point noted: persistent/refractory GD, antithyroid drugs over 5 years with positive TRAb. PBMC RNA was the source of the TCR library. To make TCR beta libraries, researchers used iRepertoire HTBI primers and Arm-PCR of CDR3 regions. TCRdb re-called the multiplex PCR reads with MiXCR, one entry per CDR3 protein. The sample holds over 650,000 distinct CDR3 sequences, about 30% seen once. The CDR3 extends over 13 amino acids. Per germline, CDR1 SGHNT and CDR2 YENEEA. Trimming cost V 4 bases and J 5 bases, with 12 bases left between them.

This sequence originates from a female donor with Graves disease. The sequencing here drew on peripheral blood mononuclear cells (PBMCs), taken when the disease was refractory, from a patient treated with antithyroid drugs. This chain links TRBV11-3 with TRBJ2-7; possible D gene TRBD2, 6 bases. Written as DNA, the CDR3 is TGTGCCAGCAGCTCCCTGGGGGGTCACGAGCAGTACTTC. This sequence encodes CASSSLGGHEQYF.